Listed below are T cell receptor beta chains from one sample, sequenced in a study of blood T cell repertoires in COVID-19. Clones were read by immunoSEQ multiplex PCR, and TCRdb kept only the in-frame ones, dropping some. The sample holds about 150,000 clones, 65% to 85% seen once. Sequenced material: peripheral blood. These receptors were obtained from a woman aged 70-85 years who had recovered from COVID-19. The conserved cysteine and the conserved F or W are not part of the CDR3 here.

V gene: TRBV12-3/TRBV12-4
CDR3 protein: ASSQSLNYGYT

V gene: TRBV4-2
CDR3 protein: ASSQRFQGYYNSPLH

V gene: TRBV27
CDR3 protein: ASSGTSGTYEQY

V gene: TRBV28
CDR3 protein: ASSRGHPATNEKLF

V gene: TRBV6-5
CDR3 protein: ASRGGKAGRSEAF

V gene: TRBV6-5
CDR3 protein: ASRGQINSPLH

V gene: TRBV19
CDR3 protein: ASSIGGEGNQPQH

V gene: TRBV28
CDR3 protein: ASGLGQQNTEAF

V gene: TRBV5-1
CDR3 protein: ASSNRDSRPDSPLH

V gene: TRBV5-1
CDR3 protein: ASSLANLPSGRALMGF

V gene: TRBV11-1
CDR3 protein: ASSPYTGTVEAF

V gene: TRBV5-1
CDR3 protein: ASSSRGQGVVGTEAF

V gene: TRBV29-1
CDR3 protein: SVQDRPLTEAF

V gene: TRBV7-9
CDR3 protein: ASSSFSGEQPQH

V gene: TRBV4-1
CDR3 protein: ASSTPRREGNEQF